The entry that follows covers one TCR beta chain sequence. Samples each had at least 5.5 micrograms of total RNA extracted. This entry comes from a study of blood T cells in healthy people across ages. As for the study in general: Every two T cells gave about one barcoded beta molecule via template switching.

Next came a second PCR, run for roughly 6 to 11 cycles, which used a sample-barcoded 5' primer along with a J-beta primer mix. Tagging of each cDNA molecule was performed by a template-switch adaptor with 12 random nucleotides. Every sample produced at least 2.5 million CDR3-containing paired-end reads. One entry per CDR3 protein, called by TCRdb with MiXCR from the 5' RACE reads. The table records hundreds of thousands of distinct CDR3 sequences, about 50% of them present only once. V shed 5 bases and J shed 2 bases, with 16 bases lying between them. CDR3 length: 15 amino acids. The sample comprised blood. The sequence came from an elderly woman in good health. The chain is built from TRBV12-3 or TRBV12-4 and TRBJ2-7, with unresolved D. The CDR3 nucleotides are TGTGCCAGCAGTCTGGACCCAAATCGAGCCTACGAGCAGTACTTC. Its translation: CASSLDPNRAYEQYF.